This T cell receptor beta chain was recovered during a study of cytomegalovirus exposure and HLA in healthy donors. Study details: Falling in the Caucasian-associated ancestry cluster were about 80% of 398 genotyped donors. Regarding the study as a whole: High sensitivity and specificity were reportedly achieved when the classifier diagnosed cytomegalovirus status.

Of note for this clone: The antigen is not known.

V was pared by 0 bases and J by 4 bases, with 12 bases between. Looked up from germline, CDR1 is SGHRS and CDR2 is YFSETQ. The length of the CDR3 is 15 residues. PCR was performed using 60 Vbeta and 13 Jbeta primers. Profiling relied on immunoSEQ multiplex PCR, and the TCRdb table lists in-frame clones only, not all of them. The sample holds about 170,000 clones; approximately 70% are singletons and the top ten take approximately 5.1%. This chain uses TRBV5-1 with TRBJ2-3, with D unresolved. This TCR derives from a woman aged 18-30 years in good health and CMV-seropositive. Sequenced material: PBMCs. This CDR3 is CASSLDVARADTQYF. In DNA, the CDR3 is TGCGCCAGCAGCTTGGACGTCGCACGAGCAGATACGCAGTATTTT. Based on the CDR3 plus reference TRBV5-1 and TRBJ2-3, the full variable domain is KAGVTQTPRYLIKTRGQQVTLSCSPISGHRSVSWYQQTPGQGLQFLFEYFSETQRNKGNFPGRFSGRQFSNSRSEMNVSTLELGDSALYLCASSLDVARADTQYFGPGTRLTVL.